This is a list of T cell receptor beta chains from one sample in a study of blood T cell repertoires in COVID-19. Generated by immunoSEQ multiplex PCR, the TCRdb table keeps only in-frame clones and is missing some. This table has about 160,000 clones, 80% to 95% appearing once. The sequencing input was peripheral blood. The receptors stem from a man younger than 40 with COVID-19, enrolled during active disease. Each CDR3 is given with its conserved first and last residue. A D gene is named only where the DNA matches it firmly. Size is stated for part of the rows, as once, few or many counts, or as a class when the clone is expanded.

V gene	D gene	clone size	J gene	CDR3 protein	CDR3 DNA
TRBV12-3/TRBV12-4	-	-	TRBJ1-1	CASRDDSFEAFF	TGTGCCAGCAGGGATGACAGCTTTGAAGCTTTCTTT
TRBV10-3	TRBD2	once	TRBJ2-3	CAISQGLAEITDTQYF	TGTGCCATCAGCCAGGGACTAGCGGAAATTACAGATACGCAGTATTTT
TRBV7-2	-	-	TRBJ1-1	CASSLDGGGTEAFF	TGTGCCAGCAGCTTAGATGGGGGGGGCACTGAAGCTTTCTTT
TRBV6-5	-	-	TRBJ1-2	CASSYWGEDYYGYTF	TGTGCCAGCAGTTACTGGGGGGAAGACTACTATGGCTACACCTTC
TRBV5-8	-	-	TRBJ1-5	CASSSPGGWQPQHF	TGTGCCAGCAGCTCGCCGGGGGGCTGGCAGCCCCAGCATTTT
TRBV4-1	-	-	TRBJ1-1	CASSQDPTLEAFF	TGCGCCAGCAGCCAAGATCCGACACTTGAAGCTTTCTTT
TRBV19	-	-	TRBJ2-7	CASSPLRGKTYEQYF	TGTGCCAGTAGCCCACTCCGGGGGAAGACCTACGAGCAGTACTTC
TRBV7-9	TRBD1	-	TRBJ1-4	CASSSGQGLGEKLFF	TGTGCCAGCAGCTCCGGACAGGGTTTAGGTGAAAAACTGTTTTTT
TRBV24-1	TRBD1	-	TRBJ2-1	CATSGQTGESYNEQFF	TGTGCCACCAGTGGCCAGACAGGGGAGTCCTACAATGAGCAGTTCTTC
TRBV28	TRBD2	once	TRBJ2-1	CASSLVLSGSSYNEQFF	TGTGCCAGCAGTTTGGTCTTAAGCGGGAGCTCCTACAATGAGCAGTTCTTC
TRBV5-4	-	-	TRBJ1-4	CASSLYRGGSNEKLFF	TGTGCCAGCAGCTTGTACCGGGGAGGTTCTAATGAAAAACTGTTTTTT
TRBV19	-	-	TRBJ2-1	CASSIDKEGLLYNEQFF	TGTGCCAGTAGTATAGATAAGGAGGGACTCCTTTACAATGAGCAGTTCTTC
TRBV7-2	-	-	TRBJ2-2	CASSLVRGGELFF	TGTGCCAGCAGCTTAGTTCGGGGCGGGGAGCTGTTTTTT
TRBV7-3	-	-	TRBJ2-5	CASSLSSGQETQYF	TGTGCCAGCAGCTTAAGCAGCGGACAAGAGACCCAGTACTTC
TRBV24-1	TRBD2	-	TRBJ2-7	CATSDSRLAGVEQYF	TGTGCCACCAGTGATTCCCGTCTAGCGGGGGTCGAGCAGTACTTC
TRBV28	TRBD1	once	TRBJ1-4	CASSFYRGNEKLFF	TGTGCCAGCAGTTTTTACAGGGGAAATGAAAAACTGTTTTTT
TRBV10-3	-	-	TRBJ1-1	CAISRGGPTEAFF	TGTGCCATCTCCCGAGGAGGGCCCACTGAAGCTTTCTTT
TRBV24-1	TRBD1	-	TRBJ2-2	CATSDLGQGQWELFF	TGTGCCACCAGTGATCTAGGACAGGGGCAGTGGGAGCTGTTTTTT
TRBV12-5	TRBD1	-	TRBJ1-5	CASGLDPRQGKGNQPQHF	TGTGCTAGTGGTTTGGATCCACGACAGGGTAAAGGCAATCAGCCCCAGCATTTT
TRBV7-3	-	once	TRBJ2-3	CASSLGPRGIDTQYF	TGTGCCAGCAGCTTAGGTCCGCGCGGTATAGATACGCAGTATTTT
TRBV2	-	-	TRBJ2-3	CASRPGGWGTDTQYF	TGTGCCAGCAGGCCAGGGGGGTGGGGCACAGATACGCAGTATTTT
TRBV13	TRBD2	-	TRBJ2-7	CASLLSGGLSYEQYF	TGTGCCAGCCTCCTCAGCGGGGGACTCTCCTACGAGCAGTACTTC
TRBV11-2	TRBD2	-	TRBJ2-1	CASSPGLAGVRGGEQFF	TGTGCCAGCAGCCCGGGACTAGCGGGTGTCCGGGGCGGTGAGCAGTTCTTC
TRBV6-5	-	-	TRBJ1-4	CASSPRRGRDEKLFF	TGTGCCAGCAGTCCCAGGCGGGGCAGGGATGAAAAACTGTTTTTT
TRBV28	TRBD1	few	TRBJ2-2	CASSLISGRGKPGELFF	TGTGCCAGCAGTTTGATTTCCGGCAGGGGGAAACCCGGGGAGCTGTTTTTT
TRBV3-1/TRBV3-2	TRBD2	once	TRBJ2-5	CASNRGLAGGETQYF	TGTGCCAGCAACCGAGGACTAGCGGGGGGAGAGACCCAGTACTTC
TRBV19	-	-	TRBJ1-2	CASSYSGQRPGYTF	TGTGCCAGTAGTTACTCGGGACAACGACCTGGCTACACCTTC
TRBV27	-	once	TRBJ2-5	CASREVLTETQYF	TGTGCCAGCAGGGAGGTTTTAACTGAGACCCAGTACTTC
TRBV7-6	TRBD1	-	TRBJ2-1	CASIRGNEQFF	TGTGCCAGCATCAGGGGGAATGAGCAGTTCTTC
TRBV29-1	-	-	TRBJ1-1	CSVEPEQGNTEAFF	TGCAGCGTTGAACCCGAACAGGGGAACACTGAAGCTTTCTTT
TRBV5-1	-	-	TRBJ2-2	CASSLGDTMGTGELFF	TGCGCCAGCAGCTTGGGCGACACCATGGGCACCGGGGAGCTGTTTTTT
TRBV29-1	TRBD2	-	TRBJ2-7	CSVSGLAFYEQYF	TGCAGCGTTTCGGGACTAGCATTCTACGAGCAGTACTTC
TRBV7-9	TRBD1	-	TRBJ1-1	CASRHRGGTEAFF	TGTGCCAGCAGACACAGGGGGGGCACTGAAGCTTTCTTT
TRBV18	-	-	TRBJ1-1	CASSPYRGTGTEAFF	TGTGCCAGCTCACCATACCGGGGGACGGGAACTGAAGCTTTCTTT
TRBV28	-	-	TRBJ2-7	CASSYPTGLFEQYF	TGTGCCAGCAGTTACCCGACAGGTTTATTCGAGCAGTACTTC
TRBV7-9	TRBD2	-	TRBJ2-1	CASSLRLAGGLRDNEQFF	TGTGCCAGCAGCTTAAGGCTAGCGGGAGGCCTCAGGGACAATGAGCAGTTCTTC
TRBV10-3	-	-	TRBJ1-5	CAISESSQGDQPQHF	TGTGCCATCAGTGAGTCGAGTCAGGGTGATCAGCCCCAGCATTTT
TRBV19	TRBD2	few	TRBJ2-1	CASSNLAASYNEQFF	TGTGCCAGTAGTAACCTAGCGGCCTCCTACAATGAGCAGTTCTTC
TRBV5-1	-	-	TRBJ1-1	CASSLGWGGTNTEAFF	TGCGCCAGCAGCTTGGGCTGGGGGGGGACGAACACTGAAGCTTTCTTT
TRBV6-6	-	-	TRBJ2-1	CASRSGFSYNEQFF	TGTGCCAGCCGTAGCGGTTTCTCCTACAATGAGCAGTTCTTC
TRBV9	TRBD2	many	TRBJ2-5	CASSAGELAGGSETQYF	TGTGCCAGCAGCGCTGGGGAACTAGCGGGGGGGTCGGAGACCCAGTACTTC
TRBV7-2	TRBD2	few	TRBJ2-1	CASKPPSGGAGYNEQFF	TGTGCCAGTAAACCACCTAGCGGGGGGGCCGGATACAATGAGCAGTTCTTC
TRBV7-2	-	few	TRBJ2-7	CASSPTGYQQYF	TGTGCCAGCAGCCCAACAGGGTACCAGCAGTACTTC
TRBV3-1/TRBV3-2	TRBD2	-	TRBJ2-7	CASSQESQRDSYEQYF	TGTGCCAGCAGCCAAGAATCCCAGCGGGACTCCTACGAGCAGTACTTC
TRBV28	TRBD1	-	TRBJ1-1	CASSPTGGAFF	TGTGCCAGCAGTCCCACAGGGGGAGCTTTCTTT
TRBV19	-	-	TRBJ1-1	CASSWGEGVNTEAFF	TGTGCCAGTAGTTGGGGGGAAGGGGTGAACACTGAAGCTTTCTTT
TRBV19	-	-	TRBJ2-7	CASSPISSSYEQYF	TGTGCCAGTAGTCCAATATCCAGCTCCTACGAGCAGTACTTC
TRBV3-1/TRBV3-2	-	-	TRBJ1-1	CASSQDPGQGEAFF	TGTGCCAGCAGCCAAGATCCAGGGCAGGGTGAAGCTTTCTTT
TRBV18	TRBD2	few	TRBJ2-7	CASSPPASGGWGEQYF	TGTGCCAGCTCACCACCGGCTAGCGGGGGATGGGGCGAGCAGTACTTC
TRBV7-2	TRBD1	-	TRBJ2-2	CASSSDRAGTGELFF	TGTGCCAGCAGCTCGGACAGGGCGGGCACCGGGGAGCTGTTTTTT
TRBV6-5	TRBD2	-	TRBJ2-2	CASRASGRSGELFF	TGTGCCAGCAGGGCTAGCGGACGCTCCGGGGAGCTGTTTTTT
TRBV2	TRBD1	-	TRBJ1-5	CASSEWQGAEQPQHF	TGTGCCAGCAGTGAATGGCAGGGGGCAGAACAGCCCCAGCATTTT
TRBV7-2	-	-	TRBJ2-3	CASSLAAGFYAHHTQYF	TGTGCCAGCAGCTTAGCGGCCGGGTTTTATGCACACCATACGCAGTATTTT
TRBV6-5	TRBD1	few	TRBJ1-2	CASSPTGLNLEGYTF	TGTGCCAGCAGTCCGACAGGGCTCAACCTCGAGGGCTACACCTTC
TRBV27	TRBD2	-	TRBJ2-5	CASRPPFWASGKTQYF	TGTGCCAGCAGACCCCCCTTTTGGGCTAGCGGAAAGACCCAGTACTTC